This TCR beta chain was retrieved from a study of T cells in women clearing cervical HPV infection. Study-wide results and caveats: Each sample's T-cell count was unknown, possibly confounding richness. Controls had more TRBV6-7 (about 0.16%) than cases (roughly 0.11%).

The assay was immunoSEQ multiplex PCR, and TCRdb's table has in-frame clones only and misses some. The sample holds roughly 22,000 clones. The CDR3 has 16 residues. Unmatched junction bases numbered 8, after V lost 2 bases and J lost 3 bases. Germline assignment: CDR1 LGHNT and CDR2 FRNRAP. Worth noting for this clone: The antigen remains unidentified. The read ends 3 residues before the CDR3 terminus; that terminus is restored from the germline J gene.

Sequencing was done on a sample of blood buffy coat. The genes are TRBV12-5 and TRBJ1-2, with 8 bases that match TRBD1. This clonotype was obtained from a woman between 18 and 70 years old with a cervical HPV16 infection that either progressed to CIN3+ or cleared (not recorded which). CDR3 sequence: CASGLKPGGRYYGYTF. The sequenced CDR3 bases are TGTGCTAGTGGTTTGAAGCCAGGGGGCAGGTACTATGGC.